Ten or more counts support the clone carrying this T cell receptor beta chain. Its antigen remains unidentified. A TCRbeta library incorporating unique molecular identifiers was prepared. MiXCR, applied by TCRdb to the PCR reads, yields one record per CDR3 protein. This table holds under 250,000 distinct CDR3 sequences, 5.5% to 7% found once. This record comes from a study of T-cell reconstitution after alpha-beta-depleted transplantation in children. Study-level results: Most T-cell counts and diversity one year after the transplant came from T cells that were newly produced. Reportedly, roughly two months post-transplant, alpha-beta T cells arose from several hundred expanded graft clones.

Sequenced here: PBMCs, sampled before TCRalphabeta/CD19-depleted stem cell transplant. The receptor comes from a boy between 2 and 15 years old with acute lymphoblastic leukemia, due to receive a stem cell transplant.

This CDR3 is CASSFGQGSDRQYF. Written as DNA, the CDR3 is TGTGCCAGCAGTTTCGGACAGGGTTCTGACCGGCAGTACTTC. The J gene is TRBJ2-7, the V gene TRBV28, with 8 bases fitting TRBD1. Germline V gene lookup returns CDR1 MDHEN and CDR2 SYDVKM. The CDR3 is 14 residues long. V gave up 3 bases and J gave up 9 bases; unmatched junction bases: 10.